The T cell receptor (beta chain) described here comes from a study of shared clonotypes between healthy human individuals. General observations from the study: Sampling covered nothing but blood. Tissue TCR repertoires likely differ from those found in blood.

Trimming cost V 4 bases and J 6 bases; bases outside gene matches: 6. Germline V lookup: CDR1 LGHNA, CDR2 YNFKEQ. The CDR3 consists of 15 residues. The protocol was immunoSEQ multiplex PCR, while the TCRdb copy is restricted to in-frame clones and leaves out a portion. The repertoire has about 490,000 clones, around 80% of them found once; the top ten carry 10% to 15%. This clone appeared a single time. The antigen is undetermined. The chain is built from TRBV4-2 and TRBJ1-5, with 10 bases aligning to TRBD1. The receptor was isolated from a woman between 40 and 55 years old in good health. Some clones in this sample may be carry-over from other donors' samples. Sequencing was performed on PBMCs. The CDR3 DNA reads as TGTGCCAGCAGCCCCGGGACAGGGGAAGGTCAGCCCCAGCATTTT. It codes for CASSPGTGEGQPQHF.